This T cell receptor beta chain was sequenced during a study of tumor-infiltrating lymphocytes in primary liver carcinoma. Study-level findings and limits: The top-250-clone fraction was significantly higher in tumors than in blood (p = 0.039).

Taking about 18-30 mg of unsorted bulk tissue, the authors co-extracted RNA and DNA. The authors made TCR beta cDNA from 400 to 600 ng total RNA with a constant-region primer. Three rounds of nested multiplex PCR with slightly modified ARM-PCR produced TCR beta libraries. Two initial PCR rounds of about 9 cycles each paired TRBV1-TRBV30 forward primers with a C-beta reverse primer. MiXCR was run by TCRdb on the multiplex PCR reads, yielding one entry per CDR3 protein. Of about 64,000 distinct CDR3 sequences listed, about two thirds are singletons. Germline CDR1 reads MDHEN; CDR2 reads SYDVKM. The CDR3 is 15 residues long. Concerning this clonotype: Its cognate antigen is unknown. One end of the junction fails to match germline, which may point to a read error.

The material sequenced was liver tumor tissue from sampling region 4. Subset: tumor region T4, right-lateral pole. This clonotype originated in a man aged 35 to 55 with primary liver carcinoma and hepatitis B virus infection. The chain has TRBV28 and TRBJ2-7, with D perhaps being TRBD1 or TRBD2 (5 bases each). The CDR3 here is CASSLGEHVSYKQYF. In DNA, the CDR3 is TGTGCCAGCAGTTTGGGGGAGCATGTTTCCTACAAGCAGTACTTC.